Only one count was recorded for the clone carrying this T cell receptor (beta chain). These data come from a study of blood T cell repertoires in COVID-19. Original methodology: Quantification of nucleated cells was approximated via reference gene primer amplification. The assay was immunoSEQ multiplex PCR, and TCRdb's table has in-frame clones only and misses some. That table supplies the V and J calls and clone size; D and trimming were determined from the DNA. This table holds around 280,000 clones, under 90% found once. V gave up 2 bases and J gave up 0 bases, with 8 bases separating them. CDR1 is SNHLY and CDR2 is FYNNEI in the germline V gene. The CDR3 spans 16 residues.

Sequencing was performed on peripheral blood. This TCR was sampled from a woman in her thirties with COVID-19, enrolled during active disease. V is TRBV2 and J is TRBJ1-6; D is undetermined. The CDR3 reads CASSERRSSYNSPLHF. In DNA, the CDR3 is TGTGCCAGCAGTGAAAGGAGGAGCTCCTATAATTCACCCCTCCACTTT. Full variable domain (remainder filled in from reference TRBV2 and TRBJ1-6): EPEVTQTPSHQVTQMGQEVILRCVPISNHLYFYWYRQILGQKVEFLVSFYNNEISEKSEIFDDQFSVERPDGSNFTLKIRSTKLEDSAMYFCASSERRSSYNSPLHFGNGTRLTVT.